Listed below are T cell receptor beta chains from one sample, sequenced in a study of blood T cell repertoires in COVID-19. The method was immunoSEQ multiplex PCR; TCRdb's version includes in-frame clones alone and lacks a portion of them. The sample lists fewer than 250,000 clones, around four fifths occurring once. The specimen was PBMCs or T cells enriched from blood (not recorded which). These TCRs come from a woman aged 35 to 49 who had been exposed to COVID-19. Both conserved end residues are part of each CDR3.

V: TRBV2; J: TRBJ2-1; CDR3: CASSEEGAPYNEQFF
V: TRBV5-1; J: TRBJ2-1; CDR3: CASSPDRTNEQFF
V: TRBV5-1; J: TRBJ1-1; CDR3: CASRVSAGQGMNTEAFF
V: TRBV5-6; J: TRBJ1-6; CDR3: CASSLGFGQGNSPLHF
V: TRBV19; J: TRBJ2-6; CDR3: CASRDIYSGANVLTF
V: TRBV7-2; J: TRBJ1-6; CDR3: CASSLGHVLTDSPLHF
V: TRBV29-1; J: TRBJ2-5; CDR3: CSVEGTGIKETQYF
V: TRBV11-3; J: TRBJ1-1; CDR3: CASSLGHGRGAEAFF
V: TRBV5-1; J: TRBJ2-3; CDR3: CASSLNRGTDTQYF
V: TRBV4-1; J: TRBJ1-2; CDR3: CASSKSPLTGAHGYTF
V: TRBV4-3; J: TRBJ2-7; CDR3: CASSQDKGTSGGFTPYEQYF
V: TRBV12-3/TRBV12-4; J: TRBJ2-1; CDR3: CASTGQGRNEQFF
V: TRBV18; J: TRBJ1-1; CDR3: CASSPSSAEAFF
V: TRBV5-1; J: TRBJ1-1; CDR3: CASTPRGSNTEAFF
V: TRBV11-3; J: TRBJ2-2; CDR3: CASSLSTGELFF
V: TRBV5-6; J: TRBJ1-1; CDR3: CASSQTGGLSEAFF
V: TRBV25-1; J: TRBJ2-5; CDR3: CASSESSGATNQETQYF
V: TRBV3-1/TRBV3-2; J: TRBJ2-1; CDR3: CASSQARGEQFF
V: TRBV28; J: TRBJ1-2; CDR3: CASSSTGGAGYGYTF
V: TRBV6-1; J: TRBJ1-5; CDR3: CASSEQSNQPQHF
V: TRBV7-8; J: TRBJ2-5; CDR3: CASSPDRGRQETQYF
V: TRBV6-5; J: TRBJ1-5; CDR3: CASSYSSTQDQPQHF
V: TRBV4-1; J: TRBJ1-4; CDR3: CASSRLSGLNEKLFF
V: TRBV28; J: TRBJ1-5; CDR3: CASSVGGQKNQPQHF
V: TRBV11-2; J: TRBJ1-1; CDR3: CASSRTGRSEAFF
V: TRBV5-8; J: TRBJ1-6; CDR3: CASSPTPRDRTTYYNSPLHF
V: TRBV7-3; J: TRBJ1-5; CDR3: CASSFGTGQGTGNQPQHF
V: TRBV4-1; J: TRBJ1-4; CDR3: CASSERDIRVSNEKLFF
V: TRBV11-3; J: TRBJ1-1; CDR3: CASSFRTGGATAFF
V: TRBV10-3; J: TRBJ2-1; CDR3: CAISERDGDNEQFF
V: TRBV19; J: TRBJ1-4; CDR3: CASSPRDRVNEKLFF
V: TRBV19; J: TRBJ1-1; CDR3: CASRLGQNTEAFF
V: TRBV3-1/TRBV3-2; J: TRBJ2-7; CDR3: CASSHGLATYEQYF
V: TRBV3-1/TRBV3-2; J: TRBJ2-5; CDR3: CASSQDPRTKETQYF
V: TRBV7-9; J: TRBJ1-4; CDR3: CASSSLTGATNEKLFF
V: TRBV7-2; J: TRBJ2-3; CDR3: CASSETGTRGADTQYF
V: TRBV7-2; J: TRBJ2-4; CDR3: CASSLPSPGGNIQYF
V: TRBV6-5; J: TRBJ1-2; CDR3: CASFSGYGYGYTF
V: TRBV19; J: TRBJ1-5; CDR3: CASSIDGGLLSNQPQHF
V: TRBV5-1; J: TRBJ1-2; CDR3: CASSSGQGAIYGYTF
V: TRBV7-3; J: TRBJ1-1; CDR3: CASSLSGLNTEAFF
V: TRBV13; J: TRBJ1-1; CDR3: CASSTTGTGATEAFF
V: TRBV30; J: TRBJ1-4; CDR3: CAWKQGWANEKLFF
V: TRBV27; J: TRBJ2-7; CDR3: CASSLVRGQGYEQYF
V: TRBV19; J: TRBJ1-2; CDR3: CASTRIGVGGYTF
V: TRBV3-1/TRBV3-2; J: TRBJ1-3; CDR3: CASSPRGTGNTIYF
V: TRBV4-1; J: TRBJ1-3; CDR3: CASSRTGAGSSGNTIYF
V: TRBV19; J: TRBJ1-5; CDR3: CASSITGQGSWQPQHF
V: TRBV7-8; J: TRBJ1-1; CDR3: CASSLSGGRAFF
V: TRBV5-5; J: TRBJ2-1; CDR3: CASSQTGDGNEQFF
V: TRBV3-1/TRBV3-2; J: TRBJ2-3; CDR3: CASSQEEGLAGGLTDTQYF
V: TRBV7-2; J: TRBJ2-3; CDR3: CASSLAALAGGRTSTDTQYF
V: TRBV25-1; J: TRBJ2-5; CDR3: CASSESPRGIQETQYF
V: TRBV19; J: TRBJ2-1; CDR3: CASSIRVRRGDNEQFF
V: TRBV9; J: TRBJ2-2; CDR3: CASSPTGMELFF